Each of the 2 T cell receptor beta chains below was sequenced from the same sample in a study of T cell responses to AZD1222 COVID-19 vaccine. Produced via immunoSEQ multiplex PCR; TCRdb's table is partial and in-frame only. The sample gives about 150,000 clones, about nine tenths of which show up once; approximately 3.1% is in the top ten. The input for sequencing was peripheral blood, taken on day 0 of AZD1222 vaccination. These receptor sequences come from an adult in good health.

J is TRBJ1-4 and V is TRBV7-9, with D unclear. Trimming shortened V by 5 bases and J by 6 bases, and 7 bases separated the two germline ends. Per germline, CDR1 SEHNR and CDR2 FQNEAQ (reference sequence). This CDR3 region has 12 residues. CDR3 loop: CASSDGDEKLFF. The CDR3 DNA sequence: TGTGCCAGCAGCGACGGGGATGAAAAACTGTTTTTT.

This clone appeared a single time. The V and J genes are TRBV11-3 and TRBJ2-1, with 8 bases matching TRBD2. This CDR3 region has 15 residues. CDR1 is SGHNT and CDR2 is YENEEA in the germline V gene. V shed 2 bases and J 5 bases; nucleotides not matched to a gene: 5. CDR3 DNA sequence: TGTGCCAGCAGCTTAAGCGGGGGCCCCCACAATGAGCAGTTCTTC. Encoded protein: CASSLSGGPHNEQFF.